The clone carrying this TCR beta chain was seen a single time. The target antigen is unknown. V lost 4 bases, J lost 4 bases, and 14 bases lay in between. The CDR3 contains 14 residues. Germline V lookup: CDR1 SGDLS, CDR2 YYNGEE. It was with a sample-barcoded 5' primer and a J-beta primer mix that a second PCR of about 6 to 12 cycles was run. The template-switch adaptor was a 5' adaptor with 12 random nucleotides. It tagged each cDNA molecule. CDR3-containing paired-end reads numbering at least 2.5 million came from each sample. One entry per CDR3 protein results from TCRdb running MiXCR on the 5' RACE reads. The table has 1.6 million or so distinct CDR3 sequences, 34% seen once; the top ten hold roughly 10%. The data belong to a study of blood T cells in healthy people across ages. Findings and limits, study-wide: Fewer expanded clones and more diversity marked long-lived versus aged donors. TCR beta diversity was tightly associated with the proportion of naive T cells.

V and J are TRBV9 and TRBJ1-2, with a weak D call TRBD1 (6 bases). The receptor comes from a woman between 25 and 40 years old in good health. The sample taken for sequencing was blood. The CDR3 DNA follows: TGTGCCAGCAGCCTACAGGGAAATGGCTATGGCTACACCTTC. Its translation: CASSLQGNGYGYTF. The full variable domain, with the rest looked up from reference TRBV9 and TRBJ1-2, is DSGVTQTPKHLITATGQRVTLRCSPRSGDLSVYWYQQSLDQGLQFLIQYYNGEERAKGNILERFSAQQFPDLHSELNLSSLELGDSALYFCASSLQGNGYGYTFGSGTRLTVV.